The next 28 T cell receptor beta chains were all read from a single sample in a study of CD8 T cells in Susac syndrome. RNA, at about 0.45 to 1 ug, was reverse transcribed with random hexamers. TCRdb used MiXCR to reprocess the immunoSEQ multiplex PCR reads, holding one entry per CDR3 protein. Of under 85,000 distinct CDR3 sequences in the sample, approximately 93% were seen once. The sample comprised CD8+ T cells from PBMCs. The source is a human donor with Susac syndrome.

The CDR3 bases are TGTGCCAGCAGTGAAGGGACTCCCCTTGGGCAGTTCTTC. This sequence encodes CASSEGTPLGQFF. The genes are TRBV2 and TRBJ2-1, with D maybe TRBD2 (5 bases). Trimming stripped 1 base from V and 12 bases from J, with 13 bases between. CDR3 length: 13 residues. Germline values: CDR1 SNHLY, CDR2 FYNNEI. Supplemented by reference TRBV2 and TRBJ2-1, the full variable domain reads EPEVTQTPSHQVTQMGQEVILRCVPISNHLYFYWYRQILGQKVEFLVSFYNNEISEKSEIFDDQFSVERPDGSNFTLKIRSTKLEDSAMYFCASSEGTPLGQFFGPGTRLTVL.

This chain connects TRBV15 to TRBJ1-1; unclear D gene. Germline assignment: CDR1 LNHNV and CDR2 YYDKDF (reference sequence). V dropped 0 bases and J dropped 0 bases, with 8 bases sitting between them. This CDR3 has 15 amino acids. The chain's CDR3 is CATSREGLMNTEAFF. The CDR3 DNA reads TGTGCCACCAGCAGAGAAGGCCTGATGAACACTGAAGCTTTCTTT.

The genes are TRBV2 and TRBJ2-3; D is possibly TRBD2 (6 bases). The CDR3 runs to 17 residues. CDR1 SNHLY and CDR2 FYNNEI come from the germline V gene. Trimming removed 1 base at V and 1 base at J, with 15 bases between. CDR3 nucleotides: TGTGCCAGCAGTGAAGAAGAATGGGGCGGGGGCACAGATACGCAGTATTTT. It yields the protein CASSEEEWGGGTDTQYF. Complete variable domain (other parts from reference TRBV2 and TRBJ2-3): EPEVTQTPSHQVTQMGQEVILRCVPISNHLYFYWYRQILGQKVEFLVSFYNNEISEKSEIFDDQFSVERPDGSNFTLKIRSTKLEDSAMYFCASSEEEWGGGTDTQYFGPGTRLTVL.

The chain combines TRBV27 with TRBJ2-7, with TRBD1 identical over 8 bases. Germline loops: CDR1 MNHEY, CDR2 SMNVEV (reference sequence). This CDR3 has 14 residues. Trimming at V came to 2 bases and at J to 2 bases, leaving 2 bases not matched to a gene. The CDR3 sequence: CASSLRTGTYEQYF. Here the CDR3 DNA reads TGTGCCAGCAGTTTACGGACAGGGACCTACGAGCAGTACTTC.

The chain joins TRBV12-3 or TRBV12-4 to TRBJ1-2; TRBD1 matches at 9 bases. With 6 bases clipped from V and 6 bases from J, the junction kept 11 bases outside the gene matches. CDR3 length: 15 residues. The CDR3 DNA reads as TGTGCCAGCAGCCACACCGGACAGGGGAGAAATGGCTACACCTTC. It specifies CASSHTGQGRNGYTF.

Here the CDR3 reads CASSLTVAGDPYNEQFF. The CDR3 DNA is TGCGCCAGCAGCTTGACCGTAGCGGGAGATCCCTACAATGAGCAGTTCTTC. The V gene is TRBV5-1, the J gene TRBJ2-1, with 9 bases that match TRBD2. From germline, CDR1 is SGHRS and CDR2 YFSETQ. This CDR3 region has 17 residues. Losses at the gene ends were 1 base for V and 2 bases for J; bases not matched to a gene: 7. Looking up the rest from reference TRBV5-1 and TRBJ2-1 gives the full variable domain: KAGVTQTPRYLIKTRGQQVTLSCSPISGHRSVSWYQQTPGQGLQFLFEYFSETQRNKGNFPGRFSGRQFSNSRSEMNVSTLELGDSALYLCASSLTVAGDPYNEQFFGPGTRLTVL.

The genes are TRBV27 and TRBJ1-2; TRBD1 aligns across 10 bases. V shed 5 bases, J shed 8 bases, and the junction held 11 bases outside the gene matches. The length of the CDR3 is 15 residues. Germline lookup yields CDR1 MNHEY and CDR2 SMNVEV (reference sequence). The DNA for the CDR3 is TGTGCCAGCAGTCCCCTTCGGGACAGGGGAGGCGGCTACACCTTC. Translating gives CASSPLRDRGGGYTF.

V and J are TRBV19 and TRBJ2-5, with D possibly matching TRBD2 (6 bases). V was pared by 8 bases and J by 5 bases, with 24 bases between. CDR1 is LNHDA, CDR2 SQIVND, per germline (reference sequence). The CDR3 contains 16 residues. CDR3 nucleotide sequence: TGTGCCAGTGCCCCCGCTCGACAGTCCCGGGGGGAGACCCAGTACTTC. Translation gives CASAPARQSRGETQYF. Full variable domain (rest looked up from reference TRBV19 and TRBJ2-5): DGGITQSPKYLFRKEGQNVTLSCEQNLNHDAMYWYRQDPGQGLRLIYYSQIVNDFQKGDIAEGYSVSREKKESFPLTVTSAQKNPTAFYLCASAPARQSRGETQYFGPGTRLLVL.

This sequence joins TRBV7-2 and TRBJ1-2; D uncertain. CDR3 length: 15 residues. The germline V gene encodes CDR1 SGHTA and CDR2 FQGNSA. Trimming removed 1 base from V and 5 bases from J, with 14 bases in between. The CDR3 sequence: CASSLGFTDHYGYTF. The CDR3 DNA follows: TGTGCCAGCAGCTTAGGGTTCACCGACCATTATGGCTACACCTTC.

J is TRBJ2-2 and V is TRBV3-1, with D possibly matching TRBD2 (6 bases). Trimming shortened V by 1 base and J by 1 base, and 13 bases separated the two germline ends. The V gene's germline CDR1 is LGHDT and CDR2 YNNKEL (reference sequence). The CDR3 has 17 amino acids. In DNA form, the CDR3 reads TGTGCCAGCAGCCAAGCGCCATTCGGGGGGAACACCGGGGAGCTGTTTTTT. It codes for CASSQAPFGGNTGELFF.

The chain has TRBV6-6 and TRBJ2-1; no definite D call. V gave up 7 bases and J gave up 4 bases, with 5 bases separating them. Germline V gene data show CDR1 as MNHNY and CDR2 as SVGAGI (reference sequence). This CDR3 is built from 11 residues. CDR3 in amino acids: CASNRYNEQFF. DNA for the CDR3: TGTGCCAGCAATAGGTACAATGAGCAGTTCTTC.

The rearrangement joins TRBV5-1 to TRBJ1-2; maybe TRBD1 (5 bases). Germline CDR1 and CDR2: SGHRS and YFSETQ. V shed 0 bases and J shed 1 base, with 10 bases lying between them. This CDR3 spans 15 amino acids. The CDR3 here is CASSLAGPDNYGYTF. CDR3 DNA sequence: TGCGCCAGCAGCTTGGCGGGACCCGATAACTATGGCTACACCTTC.

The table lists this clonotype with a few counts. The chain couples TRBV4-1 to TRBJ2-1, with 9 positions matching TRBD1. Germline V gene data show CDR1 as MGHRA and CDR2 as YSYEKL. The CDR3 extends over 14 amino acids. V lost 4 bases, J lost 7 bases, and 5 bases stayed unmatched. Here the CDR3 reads CASSPGTGMNEQFF. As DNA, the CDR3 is TGCGCCAGCAGCCCCGGGACAGGGATGAATGAGCAGTTCTTC.

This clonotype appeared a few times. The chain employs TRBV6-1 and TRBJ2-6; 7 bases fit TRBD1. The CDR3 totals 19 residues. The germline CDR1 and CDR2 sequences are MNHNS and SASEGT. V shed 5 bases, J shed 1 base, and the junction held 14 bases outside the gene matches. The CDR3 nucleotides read TGTGCCAGCAGTCAAGGGCCGGGACAGATGTATTCTGGGGCCAACGTCCTGACTTTC. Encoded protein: CASSQGPGQMYSGANVLTF.

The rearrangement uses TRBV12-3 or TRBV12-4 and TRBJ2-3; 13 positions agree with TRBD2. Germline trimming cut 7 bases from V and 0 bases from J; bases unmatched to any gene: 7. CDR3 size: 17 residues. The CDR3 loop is CASKGLAGTTSTDTQYF. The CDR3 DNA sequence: TGTGCCAGCAAGGGACTAGCGGGGACCACTAGCACAGATACGCAGTATTTT.

CDR3 sequence: CASSLEGGGTEAFF. The CDR3 DNA follows: TGTGCCAGCAGCTTGGAGGGGGGTGGCACTGAAGCTTTCTTT. The genes are TRBV5-6 and TRBJ1-1, with TRBD1 as a possible D gene (6 bases). The germline CDR1 and CDR2 sequences are SGHDT and YYEEEE. The CDR3 contains 14 residues. The V end lost 0 bases, the J end lost 4 bases, and 10 bases lay between the germline ends.

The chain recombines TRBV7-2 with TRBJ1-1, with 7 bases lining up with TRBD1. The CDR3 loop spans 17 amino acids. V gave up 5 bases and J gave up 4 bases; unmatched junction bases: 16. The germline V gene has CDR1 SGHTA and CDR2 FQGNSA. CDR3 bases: TGTGCCAGCAGCCCAACTTATAGAACTCCAGGGGGCACTGAAGCTTTCTTT. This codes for CASSPTYRTPGGTEAFF. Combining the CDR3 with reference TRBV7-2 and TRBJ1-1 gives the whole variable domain GAGVSQSPSNKVTEKGKDVELRCDPISGHTALYWYRQSLGQGLEFLIYFQGNSAPDKSGLPSDRFSAERTGGSVSTLTIQRTQQEDSAVYLCASSPTYRTPGGTEAFFGQGTRLTVV.

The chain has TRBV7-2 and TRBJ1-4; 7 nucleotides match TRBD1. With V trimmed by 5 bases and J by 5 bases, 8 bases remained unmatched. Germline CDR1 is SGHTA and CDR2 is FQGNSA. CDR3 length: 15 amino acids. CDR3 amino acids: CASSLTGAQNEKLFF. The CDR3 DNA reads TGTGCCAGCAGCCTCACAGGGGCACAGAATGAAAAACTGTTTTTT.

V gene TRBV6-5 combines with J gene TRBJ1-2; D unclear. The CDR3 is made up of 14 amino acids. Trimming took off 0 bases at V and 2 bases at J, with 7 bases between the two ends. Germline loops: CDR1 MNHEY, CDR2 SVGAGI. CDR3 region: CASSYSGLNYGYTF. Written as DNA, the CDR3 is TGTGCCAGCAGTTACTCCGGGCTCAACTATGGCTACACCTTC.

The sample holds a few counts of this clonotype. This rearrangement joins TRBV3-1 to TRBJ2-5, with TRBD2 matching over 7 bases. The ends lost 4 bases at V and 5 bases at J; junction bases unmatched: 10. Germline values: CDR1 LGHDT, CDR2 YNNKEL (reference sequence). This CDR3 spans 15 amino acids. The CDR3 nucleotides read TGTGCCAGCAGCCCTACCGGGACTAAAGGGGAGACCCAGTACTTC. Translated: CASSPTGTKGETQYF.

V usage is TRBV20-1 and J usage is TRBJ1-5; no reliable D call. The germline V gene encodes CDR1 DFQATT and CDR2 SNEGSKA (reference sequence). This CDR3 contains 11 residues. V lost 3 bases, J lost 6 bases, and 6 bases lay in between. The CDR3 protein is CSASTGQPQHF. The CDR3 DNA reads TGCAGTGCTAGTACGGGTCAGCCCCAGCATTTT.

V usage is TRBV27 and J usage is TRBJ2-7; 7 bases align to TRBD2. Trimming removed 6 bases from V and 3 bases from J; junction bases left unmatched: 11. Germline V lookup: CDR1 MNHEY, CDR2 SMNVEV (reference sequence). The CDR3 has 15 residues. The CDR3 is CASSPGLAVFYEQYF. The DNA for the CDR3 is TGTGCCAGCAGCCCTGGGCTAGCGGTCTTCTACGAGCAGTACTTC.

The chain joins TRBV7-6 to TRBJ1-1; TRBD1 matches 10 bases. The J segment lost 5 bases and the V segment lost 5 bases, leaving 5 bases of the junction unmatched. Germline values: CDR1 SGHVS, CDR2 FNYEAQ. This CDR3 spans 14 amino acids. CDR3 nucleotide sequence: TGTGCCAGCAGCCGGGACAGGGGAGGGACTGAAGCTTTCTTT. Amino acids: CASSRDRGGTEAFF.

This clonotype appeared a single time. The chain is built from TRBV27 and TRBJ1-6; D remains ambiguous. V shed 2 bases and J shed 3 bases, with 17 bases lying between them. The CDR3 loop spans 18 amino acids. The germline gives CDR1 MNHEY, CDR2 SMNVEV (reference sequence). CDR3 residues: CASSLTNTPGFYNSPLHF. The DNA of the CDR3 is TGTGCCAGCAGTTTAACTAACACCCCGGGATTCTATAATTCACCCCTCCACTTT.

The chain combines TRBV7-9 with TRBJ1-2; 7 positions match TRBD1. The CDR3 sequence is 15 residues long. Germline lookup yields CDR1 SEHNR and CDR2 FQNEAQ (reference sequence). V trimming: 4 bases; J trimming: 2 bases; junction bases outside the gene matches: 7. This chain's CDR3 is CASSSWGQPNYGYTF. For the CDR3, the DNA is TGTGCCAGCAGCTCTTGGGGACAGCCCAACTATGGCTACACCTTC. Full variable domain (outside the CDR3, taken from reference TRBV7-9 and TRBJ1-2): DTGVSQNPRHKITKRGQNVTFRCDPISEHNRLYWYRQTLGQGPEFLTYFQNEAQLEKSRLLSDRFSAERPKGSFSTLEIQRTEQGDSAMYLCASSSWGQPNYGYTFGSGTRLTVV.

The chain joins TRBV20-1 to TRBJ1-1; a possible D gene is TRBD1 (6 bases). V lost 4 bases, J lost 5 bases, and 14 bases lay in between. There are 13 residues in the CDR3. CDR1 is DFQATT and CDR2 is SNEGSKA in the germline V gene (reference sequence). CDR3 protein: CSANKGGMTEAFF. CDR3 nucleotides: TGCAGTGCTAATAAAGGGGGGATGACTGAAGCTTTCTTT.

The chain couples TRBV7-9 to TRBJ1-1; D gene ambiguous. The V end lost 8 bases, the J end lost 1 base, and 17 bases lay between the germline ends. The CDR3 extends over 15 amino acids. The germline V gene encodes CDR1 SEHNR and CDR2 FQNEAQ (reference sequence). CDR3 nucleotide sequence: TGTGCCAGCGGTACGTGGACGGAAGCGAACACTGAAGCTTTCTTT. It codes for CASGTWTEANTEAFF.

CDR3 nucleotide sequence: TGTGCCAGCAGTCCCGGGCCGCAGGGAAACACCGGGGAGCTGTTTTTT. Amino acids: CASSPGPQGNTGELFF. The J gene is TRBJ2-2, the V gene TRBV28; the D gene is possibly TRBD1 (5 bases). Germline loops: CDR1 MDHEN, CDR2 SYDVKM. V lost 5 bases to trimming and J lost 2 bases, with 15 bases between them. The CDR3 consists of 16 residues.